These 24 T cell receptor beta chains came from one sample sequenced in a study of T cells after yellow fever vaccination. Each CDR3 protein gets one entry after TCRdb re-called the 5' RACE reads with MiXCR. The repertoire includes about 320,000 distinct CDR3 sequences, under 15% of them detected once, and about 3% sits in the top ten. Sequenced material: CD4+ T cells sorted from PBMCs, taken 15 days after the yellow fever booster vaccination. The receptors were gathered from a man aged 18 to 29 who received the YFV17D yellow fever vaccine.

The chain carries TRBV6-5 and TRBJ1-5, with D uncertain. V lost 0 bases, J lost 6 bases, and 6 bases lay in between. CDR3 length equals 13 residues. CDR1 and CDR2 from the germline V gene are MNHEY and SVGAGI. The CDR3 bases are TGTGCCAGCAGTTACTCGAAAACTCAGCCCCAGCATTTT. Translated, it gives CASSYSKTQPQHF.

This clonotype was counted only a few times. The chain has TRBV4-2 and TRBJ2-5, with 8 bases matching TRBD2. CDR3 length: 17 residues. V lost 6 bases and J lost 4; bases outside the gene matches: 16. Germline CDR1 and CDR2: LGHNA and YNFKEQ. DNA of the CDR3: TGTGCCAGCAGTCTGGCGGGCGCGGGGGGCCAAGGAGAGACCCAGTACTTC. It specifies CASSLAGAGGQGETQYF.

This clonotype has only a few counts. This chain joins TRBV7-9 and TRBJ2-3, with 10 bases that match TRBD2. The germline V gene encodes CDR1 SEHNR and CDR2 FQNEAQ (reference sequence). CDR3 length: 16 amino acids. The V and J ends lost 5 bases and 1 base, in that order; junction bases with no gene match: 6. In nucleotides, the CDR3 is TGTGCCAGCAGCACCCCTCTAGCGGGGGGCACAGATACGCAGTATTTT. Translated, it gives CASSTPLAGGTDTQYF.

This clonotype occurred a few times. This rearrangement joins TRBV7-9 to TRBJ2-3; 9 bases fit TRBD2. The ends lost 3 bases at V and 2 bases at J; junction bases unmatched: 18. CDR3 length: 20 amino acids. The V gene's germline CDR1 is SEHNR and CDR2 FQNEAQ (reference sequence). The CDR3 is CASSFPTSGQTDVTTDTQYF. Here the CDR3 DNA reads TGTGCCAGCAGCTTCCCAACTAGCGGGCAAACGGATGTTACCACAGATACGCAGTATTTT.

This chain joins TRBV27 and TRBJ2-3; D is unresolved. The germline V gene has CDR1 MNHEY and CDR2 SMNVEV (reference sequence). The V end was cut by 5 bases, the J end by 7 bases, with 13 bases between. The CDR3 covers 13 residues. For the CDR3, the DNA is TGTGCCAGCAGTCTCAGTCCCCTAAATACGCAGTATTTT. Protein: CASSLSPLNTQYF.

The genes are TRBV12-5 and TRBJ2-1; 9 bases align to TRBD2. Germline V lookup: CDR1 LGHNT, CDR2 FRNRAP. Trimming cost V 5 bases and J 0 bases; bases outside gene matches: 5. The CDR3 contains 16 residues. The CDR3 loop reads CASGRGLASSYNEQFF. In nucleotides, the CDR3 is TGTGCTAGTGGTCGCGGACTAGCGAGCTCCTACAATGAGCAGTTCTTC.

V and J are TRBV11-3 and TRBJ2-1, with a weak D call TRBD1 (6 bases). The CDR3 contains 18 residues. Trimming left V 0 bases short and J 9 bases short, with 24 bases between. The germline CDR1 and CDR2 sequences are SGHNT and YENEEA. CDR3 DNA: TGTGCCAGCAGCTTAGATCAGGGTGGGACAACAAGGATTACTGAGCAGTTCTTC. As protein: CASSLDQGGTTRITEQFF.

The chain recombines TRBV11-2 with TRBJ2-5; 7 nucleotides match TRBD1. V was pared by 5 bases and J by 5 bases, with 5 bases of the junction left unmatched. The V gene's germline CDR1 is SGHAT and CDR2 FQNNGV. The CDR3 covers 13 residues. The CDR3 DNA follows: TGTGCCAGCAGCCCAGACAGGGTGGAGACCCAGTACTTC. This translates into CASSPDRVETQYF.

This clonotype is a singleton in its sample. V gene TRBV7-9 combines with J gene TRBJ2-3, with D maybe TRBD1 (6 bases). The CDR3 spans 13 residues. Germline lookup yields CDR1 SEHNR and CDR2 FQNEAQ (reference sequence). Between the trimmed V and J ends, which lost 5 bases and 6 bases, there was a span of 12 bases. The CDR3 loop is CASSTGRRDTQYF. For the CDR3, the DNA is TGTGCCAGCAGCACAGGGCGCAGGGATACGCAGTATTTT.

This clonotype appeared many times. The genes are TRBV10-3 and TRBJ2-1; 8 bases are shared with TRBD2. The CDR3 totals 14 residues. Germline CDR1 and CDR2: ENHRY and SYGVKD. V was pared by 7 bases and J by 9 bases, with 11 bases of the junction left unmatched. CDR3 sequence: CAITPGLVGLEQFF. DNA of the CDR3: TGTGCCATCACTCCGGGACTAGTCGGCCTTGAGCAGTTCTTC.

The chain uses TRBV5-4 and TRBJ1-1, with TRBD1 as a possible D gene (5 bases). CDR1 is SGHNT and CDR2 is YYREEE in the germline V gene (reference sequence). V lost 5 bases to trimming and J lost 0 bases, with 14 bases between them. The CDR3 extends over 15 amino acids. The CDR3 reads CASSPGGTMNTEAFF. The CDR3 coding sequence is TGTGCCAGCAGTCCCGGCGGGACTATGAACACTGAAGCTTTCTTT.

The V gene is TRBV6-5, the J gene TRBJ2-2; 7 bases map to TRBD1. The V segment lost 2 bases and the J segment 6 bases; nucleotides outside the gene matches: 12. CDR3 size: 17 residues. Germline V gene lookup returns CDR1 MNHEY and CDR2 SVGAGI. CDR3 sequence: CASSYPRQGIGAGELFF. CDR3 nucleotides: TGTGCCAGCAGTTACCCGAGACAGGGAATAGGGGCCGGGGAGCTGTTTTTT.

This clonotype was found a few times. CDR3 in amino acids: CSARDLVQPQHF. CDR3 coding DNA: TGCAGTGCTAGAGATTTAGTCCAGCCCCAGCATTTT. The V gene is TRBV20-1, the J gene TRBJ1-5; D remains ambiguous. V was clipped by 0 bases and J by 7 bases, with 7 bases between them. The CDR3 contains 12 residues. Germline assignment: CDR1 DFQATT and CDR2 SNEGSKA (reference sequence).

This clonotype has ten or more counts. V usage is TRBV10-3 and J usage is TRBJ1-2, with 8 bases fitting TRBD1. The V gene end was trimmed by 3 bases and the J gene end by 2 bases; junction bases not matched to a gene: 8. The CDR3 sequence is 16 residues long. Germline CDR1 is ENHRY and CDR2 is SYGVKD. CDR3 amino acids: CAISDIPGQANYGYTF. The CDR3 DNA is TGTGCCATCAGTGATATACCGGGACAGGCAAACTATGGCTACACCTTC.

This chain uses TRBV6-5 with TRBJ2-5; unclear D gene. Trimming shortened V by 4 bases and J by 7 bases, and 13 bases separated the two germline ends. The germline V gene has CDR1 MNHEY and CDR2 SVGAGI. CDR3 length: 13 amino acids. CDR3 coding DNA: TGTGCCAGCAGTTCTACCAGGTCGGGGACCCAGTACTTC. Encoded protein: CASSSTRSGTQYF.

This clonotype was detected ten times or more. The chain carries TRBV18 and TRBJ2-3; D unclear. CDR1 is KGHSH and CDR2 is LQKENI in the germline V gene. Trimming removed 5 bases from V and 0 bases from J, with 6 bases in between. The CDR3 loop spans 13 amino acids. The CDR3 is CASSSASTDTQYF. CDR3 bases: TGTGCCAGCTCATCAGCGAGCACAGATACGCAGTATTTT.

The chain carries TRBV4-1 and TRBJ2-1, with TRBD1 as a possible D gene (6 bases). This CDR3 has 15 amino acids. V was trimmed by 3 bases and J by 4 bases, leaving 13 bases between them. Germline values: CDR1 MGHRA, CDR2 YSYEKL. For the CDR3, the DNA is TGCGCCAGCAGCCACCCGGACAGAGTTTACAATGAGCAGTTCTTC. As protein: CASSHPDRVYNEQFF.

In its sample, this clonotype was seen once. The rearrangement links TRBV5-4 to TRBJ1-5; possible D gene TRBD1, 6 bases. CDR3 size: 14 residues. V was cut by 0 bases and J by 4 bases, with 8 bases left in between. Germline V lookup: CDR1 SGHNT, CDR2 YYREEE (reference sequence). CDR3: CASSLGGRNQPQHF. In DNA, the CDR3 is TGTGCCAGCAGCTTGGGGGGGCGAAATCAGCCCCAGCATTTT.

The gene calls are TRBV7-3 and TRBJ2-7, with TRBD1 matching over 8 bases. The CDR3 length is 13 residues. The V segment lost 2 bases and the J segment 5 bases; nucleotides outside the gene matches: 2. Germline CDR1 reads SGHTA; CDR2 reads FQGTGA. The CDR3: CASSLDRGNEQYF. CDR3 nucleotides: TGTGCCAGCAGCTTAGACAGGGGAAACGAGCAGTACTTC. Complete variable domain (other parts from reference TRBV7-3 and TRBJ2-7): GAGVSQTPSNKVTEKGKYVELRCDPISGHTALYWYRQSLGQGPEFLIYFQGTGAADDSGLPNDRFFAVRPEGSVSTLKIQRTERGDSAVYLCASSLDRGNEQYFGPGTRLTVT.

In nucleotides, the CDR3 is TGTGCCAGCAGCCAAGAGATAGCCTATGGCTACACCTTC. Protein: CASSQEIAYGYTF. The chain links TRBV3-1 to TRBJ1-2; D remains unclear. CDR3 length equals 13 residues. Trimming took off 0 bases at V and 4 bases at J, with 6 bases between the two ends. The germline V gene has CDR1 LGHDT and CDR2 YNNKEL (reference sequence).

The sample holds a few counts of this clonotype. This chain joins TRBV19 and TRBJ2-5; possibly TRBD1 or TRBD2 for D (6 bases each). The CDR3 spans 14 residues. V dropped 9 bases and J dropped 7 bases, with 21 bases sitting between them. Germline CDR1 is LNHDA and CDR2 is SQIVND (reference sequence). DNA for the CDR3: TGTGCCAGCAGAACCCCAGGGGCCGGGGGGACCCAGTACTTC. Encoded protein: CASRTPGAGGTQYF.

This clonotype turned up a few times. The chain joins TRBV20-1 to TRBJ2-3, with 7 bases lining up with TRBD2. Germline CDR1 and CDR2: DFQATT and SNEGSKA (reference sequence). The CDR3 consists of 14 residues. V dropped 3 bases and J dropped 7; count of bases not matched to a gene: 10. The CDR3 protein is CSASPSGVAYTQYF. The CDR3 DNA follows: TGCAGTGCTAGCCCCAGCGGGGTTGCGTATACGCAGTATTTT.

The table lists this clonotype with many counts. The CDR3 nucleotides read TGTGCCAGCAGCTTAAATGTAGGCAGCCCCTATGGCTACACCTTC. Amino acid sequence: CASSLNVGSPYGYTF. The V gene is TRBV7-6, the J gene TRBJ1-2; D is ambiguous. Germline loops: CDR1 SGHVS, CDR2 FNYEAQ. There are 15 residues in the CDR3. V was shortened by 2 bases and J by 4 bases, with 14 bases between the two germline ends.

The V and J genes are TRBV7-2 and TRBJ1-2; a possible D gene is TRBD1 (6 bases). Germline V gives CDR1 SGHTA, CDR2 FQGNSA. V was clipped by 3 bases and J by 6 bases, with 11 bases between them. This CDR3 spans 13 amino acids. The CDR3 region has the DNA TGTGCCAGCAGCTTTACACAGGGCAATGGCTACACCTTC. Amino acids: CASSFTQGNGYTF.